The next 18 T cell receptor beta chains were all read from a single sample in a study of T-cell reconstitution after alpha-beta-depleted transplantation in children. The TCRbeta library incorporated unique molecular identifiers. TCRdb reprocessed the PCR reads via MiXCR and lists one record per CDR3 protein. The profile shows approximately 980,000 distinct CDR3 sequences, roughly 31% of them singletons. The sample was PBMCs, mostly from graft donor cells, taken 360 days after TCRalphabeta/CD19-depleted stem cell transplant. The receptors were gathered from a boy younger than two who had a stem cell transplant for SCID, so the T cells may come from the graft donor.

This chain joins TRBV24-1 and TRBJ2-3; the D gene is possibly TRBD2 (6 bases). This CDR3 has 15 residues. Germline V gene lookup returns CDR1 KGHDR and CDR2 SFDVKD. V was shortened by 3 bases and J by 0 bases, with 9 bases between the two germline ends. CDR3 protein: CATSDVRGSTDTQYF. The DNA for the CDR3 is TGTGCCACCAGTGATGTGCGGGGCAGCACAGATACGCAGTATTTT.

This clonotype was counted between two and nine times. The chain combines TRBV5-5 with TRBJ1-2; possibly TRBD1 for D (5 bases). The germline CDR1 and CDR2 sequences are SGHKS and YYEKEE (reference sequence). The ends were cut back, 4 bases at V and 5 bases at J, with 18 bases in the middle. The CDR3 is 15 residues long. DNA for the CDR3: TGTGCCAGCAGCCCGGATGGACAAAGACCTTATGGCTACACCTTC. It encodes CASSPDGQRPYGYTF.

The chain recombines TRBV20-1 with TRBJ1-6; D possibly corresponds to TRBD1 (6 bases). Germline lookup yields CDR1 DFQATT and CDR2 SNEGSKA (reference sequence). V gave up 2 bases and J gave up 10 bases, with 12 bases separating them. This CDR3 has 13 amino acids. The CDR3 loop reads CSARNRAGSPLHF. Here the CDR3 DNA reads TGCAGTGCTAGAAACAGGGCTGGGTCACCCCTCCACTTT.

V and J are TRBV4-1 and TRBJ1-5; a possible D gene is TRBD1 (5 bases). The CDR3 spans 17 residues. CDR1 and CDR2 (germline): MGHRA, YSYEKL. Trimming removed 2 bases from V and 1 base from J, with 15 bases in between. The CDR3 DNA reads TGCGCCAGCAGCCAAAGTTCGGGGCGCAGGAGCAATCAGCCCCAGCATTTT. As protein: CASSQSSGRRSNQPQHF.

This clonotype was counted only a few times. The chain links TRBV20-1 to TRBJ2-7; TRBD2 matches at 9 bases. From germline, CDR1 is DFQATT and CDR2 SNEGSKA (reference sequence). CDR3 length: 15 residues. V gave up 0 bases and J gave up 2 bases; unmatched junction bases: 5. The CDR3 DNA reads TGCAGTGCTAGAGACCCGCTAGCGGGGACCTACGAGCAGTACTTC. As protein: CSARDPLAGTYEQYF.

In DNA form, the CDR3 reads TGTGCCAGCAGCAAATTAAGAGAGGACGAGCAGTACTTC. Protein: CASSKLREDEQYF. V and J are TRBV21-1 and TRBJ2-7. TRBV21-1 is labeled a pseudogene. CDR3 size: 13 residues.

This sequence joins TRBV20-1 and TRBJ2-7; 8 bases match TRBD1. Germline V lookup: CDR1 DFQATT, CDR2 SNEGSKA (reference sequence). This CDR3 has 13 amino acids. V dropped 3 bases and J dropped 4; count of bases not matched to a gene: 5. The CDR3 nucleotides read TGCAGTGCTAGGGACAGGGAACATTACGAGCAGTACTTC. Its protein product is CSARDREHYEQYF.

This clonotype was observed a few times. The CDR3 loop is CASSPWTENTEAFF. CDR3 in DNA: TGTGCCAGCAGCCCTTGGACAGAAAACACTGAAGCTTTCTTT. The rearrangement uses TRBV4-2 and TRBJ1-1; TRBD1 might be the D (6 bases). Trimming stripped 4 bases from V and 2 bases from J, with 11 bases between. CDR3 size: 14 residues. CDR1 and CDR2 (germline): LGHNA, YNFKEQ.

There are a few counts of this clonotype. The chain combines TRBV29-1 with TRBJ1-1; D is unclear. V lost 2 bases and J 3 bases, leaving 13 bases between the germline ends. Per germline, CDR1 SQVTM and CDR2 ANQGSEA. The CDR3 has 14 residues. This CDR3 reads CSVEMRVSDTEAFF. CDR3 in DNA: TGCAGCGTTGAAATGCGGGTATCGGACACTGAAGCTTTCTTT. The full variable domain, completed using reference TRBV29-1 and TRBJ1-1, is SAVISQKPSRDICQRGTSLTIQCQVDSQVTMMFWYRQQPGQSLTLIATANQGSEATYESGFVIDKFPISRPNLTFSTLTVSNMSPEDSSIYLCSVEMRVSDTEAFFGQGTRLTVV.

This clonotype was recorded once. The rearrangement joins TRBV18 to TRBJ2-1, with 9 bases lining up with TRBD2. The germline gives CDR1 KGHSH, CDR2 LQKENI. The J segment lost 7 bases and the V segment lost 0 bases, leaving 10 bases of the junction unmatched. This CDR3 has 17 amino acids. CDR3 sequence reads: CASSPPRRAGGLNEQFF. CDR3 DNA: TGTGCCAGCTCACCACCGCGTCGAGCGGGGGGCCTTAATGAGCAGTTCTTC.

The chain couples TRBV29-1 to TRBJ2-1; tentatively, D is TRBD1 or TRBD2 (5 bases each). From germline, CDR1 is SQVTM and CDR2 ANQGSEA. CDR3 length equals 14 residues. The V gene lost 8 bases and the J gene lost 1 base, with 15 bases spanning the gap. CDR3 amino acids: CSSPEGPSYNEQFF. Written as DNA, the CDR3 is TGCAGCTCCCCTGAGGGGCCGTCCTACAATGAGCAGTTCTTC.

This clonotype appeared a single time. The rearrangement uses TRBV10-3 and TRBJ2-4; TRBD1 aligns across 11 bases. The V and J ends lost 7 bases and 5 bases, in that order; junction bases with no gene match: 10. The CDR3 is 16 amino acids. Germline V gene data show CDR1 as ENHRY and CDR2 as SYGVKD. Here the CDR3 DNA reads TGTGCCATCATTTTCTCGGACAGGGGGCAGGAAAACATTCAGTACTTC. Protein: CAIIFSDRGQENIQYF.

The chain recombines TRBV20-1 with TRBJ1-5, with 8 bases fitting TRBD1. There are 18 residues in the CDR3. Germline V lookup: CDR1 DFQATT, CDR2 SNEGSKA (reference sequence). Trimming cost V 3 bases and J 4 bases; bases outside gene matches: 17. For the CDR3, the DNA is TGCAGTGCTAGTATCGGACAGGGCTATTTTAAAGGGAATCAGCCCCAGCATTTT. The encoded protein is CSASIGQGYFKGNQPQHF.

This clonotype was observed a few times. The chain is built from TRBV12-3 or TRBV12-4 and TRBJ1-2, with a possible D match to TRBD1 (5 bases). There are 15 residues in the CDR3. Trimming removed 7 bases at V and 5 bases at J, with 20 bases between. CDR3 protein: CASTPLGGEWYGYTF. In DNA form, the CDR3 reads TGTGCCAGCACCCCTTTGGGGGGAGAGTGGTATGGCTACACCTTC.

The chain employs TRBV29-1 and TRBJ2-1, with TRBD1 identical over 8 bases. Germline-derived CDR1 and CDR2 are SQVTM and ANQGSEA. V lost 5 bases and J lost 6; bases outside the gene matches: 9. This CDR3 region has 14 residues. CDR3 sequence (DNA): TGCAGCGTTCAGGACAGGGCCCGGGGCAATGAGCAGTTCTTC. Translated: CSVQDRARGNEQFF.

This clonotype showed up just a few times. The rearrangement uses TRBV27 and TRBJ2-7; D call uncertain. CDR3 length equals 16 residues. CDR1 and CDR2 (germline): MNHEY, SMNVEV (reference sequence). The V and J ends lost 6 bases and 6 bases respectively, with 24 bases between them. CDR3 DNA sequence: TGTGCCAGCAGCCTAAAGAAGGACCCACCGGTGGGCGAGCAGTACTTC. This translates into CASSLKKDPPVGEQYF.

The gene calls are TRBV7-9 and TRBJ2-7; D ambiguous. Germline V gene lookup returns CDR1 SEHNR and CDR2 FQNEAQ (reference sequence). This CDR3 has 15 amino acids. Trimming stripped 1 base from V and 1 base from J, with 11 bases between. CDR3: CASSLGHTISYEQYF. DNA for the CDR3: TGTGCCAGCAGCTTAGGACACACGATTTCCTACGAGCAGTACTTC.

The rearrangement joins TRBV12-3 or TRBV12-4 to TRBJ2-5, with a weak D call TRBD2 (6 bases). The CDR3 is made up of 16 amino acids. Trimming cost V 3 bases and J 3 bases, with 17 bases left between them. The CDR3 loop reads CASSFAGLAPEETQYF. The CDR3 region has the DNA TGTGCCAGCAGTTTCGCGGGCCTAGCGCCAGAAGAGACCCAGTACTTC.